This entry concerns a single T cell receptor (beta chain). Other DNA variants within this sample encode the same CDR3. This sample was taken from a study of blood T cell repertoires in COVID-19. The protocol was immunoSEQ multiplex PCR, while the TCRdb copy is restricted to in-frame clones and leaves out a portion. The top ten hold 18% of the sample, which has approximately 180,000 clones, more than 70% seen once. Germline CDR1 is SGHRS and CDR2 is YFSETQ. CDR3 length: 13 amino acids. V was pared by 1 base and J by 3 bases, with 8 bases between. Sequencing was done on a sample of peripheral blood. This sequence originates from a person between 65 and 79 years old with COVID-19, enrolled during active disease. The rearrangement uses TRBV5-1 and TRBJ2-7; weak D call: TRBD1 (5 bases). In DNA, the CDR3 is TGCGCCAGCAGCTTGCTAGGGGACTACGAGCAGTACTTC. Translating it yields CASSLLGDYEQYF.